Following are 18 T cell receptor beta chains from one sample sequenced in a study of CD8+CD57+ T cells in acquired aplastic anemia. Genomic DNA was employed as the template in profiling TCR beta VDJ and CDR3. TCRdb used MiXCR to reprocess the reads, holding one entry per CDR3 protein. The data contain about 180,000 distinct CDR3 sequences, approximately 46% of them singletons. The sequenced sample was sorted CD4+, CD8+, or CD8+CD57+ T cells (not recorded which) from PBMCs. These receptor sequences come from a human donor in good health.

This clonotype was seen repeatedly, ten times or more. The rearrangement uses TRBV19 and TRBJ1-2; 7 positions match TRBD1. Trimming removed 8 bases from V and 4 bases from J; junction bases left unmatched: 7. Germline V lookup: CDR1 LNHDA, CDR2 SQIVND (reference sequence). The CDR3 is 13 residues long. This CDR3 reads CASGDRDGYGYTF. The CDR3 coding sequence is TGTGCCAGTGGCGACAGGGATGGCTATGGCTACACCTTC.

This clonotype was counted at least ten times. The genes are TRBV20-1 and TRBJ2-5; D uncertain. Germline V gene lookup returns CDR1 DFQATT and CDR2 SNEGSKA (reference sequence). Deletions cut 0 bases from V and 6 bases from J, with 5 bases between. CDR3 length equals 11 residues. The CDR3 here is CSARDLKTQYF. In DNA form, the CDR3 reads TGCAGTGCTAGAGATCTGAAGACCCAGTACTTC.

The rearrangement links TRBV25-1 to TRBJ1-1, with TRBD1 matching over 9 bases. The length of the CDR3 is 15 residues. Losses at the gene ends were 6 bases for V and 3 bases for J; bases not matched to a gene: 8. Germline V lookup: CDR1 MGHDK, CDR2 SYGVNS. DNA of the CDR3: TGTGCCAGCAGATCTTGGGACAGGGTCGACACTGAAGCTTTCTTT. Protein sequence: CASRSWDRVDTEAFF.

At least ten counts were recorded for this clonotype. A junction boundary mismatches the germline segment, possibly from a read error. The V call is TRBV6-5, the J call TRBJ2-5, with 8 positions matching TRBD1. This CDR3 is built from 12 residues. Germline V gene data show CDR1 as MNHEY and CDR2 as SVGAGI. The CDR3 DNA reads TGTGCCAGCAGCCAACGGGACAGGTTAGGGAACTTC. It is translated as CASSQRDRLGNF.

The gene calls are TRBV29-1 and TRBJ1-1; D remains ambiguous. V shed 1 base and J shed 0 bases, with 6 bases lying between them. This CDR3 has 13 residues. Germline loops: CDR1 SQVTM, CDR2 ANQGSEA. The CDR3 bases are TGCAGCGTTGAAGGCGGTCTGAACACTGAAGCTTTCTTT. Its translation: CSVEGGLNTEAFF.

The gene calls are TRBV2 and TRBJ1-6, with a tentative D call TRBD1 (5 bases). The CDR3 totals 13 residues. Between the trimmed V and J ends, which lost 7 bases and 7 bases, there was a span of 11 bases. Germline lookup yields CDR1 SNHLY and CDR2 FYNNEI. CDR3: CASTSGGNSPLHF. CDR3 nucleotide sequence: TGTGCCAGCACTTCCGGGGGGAATTCACCCCTCCACTTT. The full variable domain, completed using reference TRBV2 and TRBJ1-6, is EPEVTQTPSHQVTQMGQEVILRCVPISNHLYFYWYRQILGQKVEFLVSFYNNEISEKSEIFDDQFSVERPDGSNFTLKIRSTKLEDSAMYFCASTSGGNSPLHFGNGTRLTVT.

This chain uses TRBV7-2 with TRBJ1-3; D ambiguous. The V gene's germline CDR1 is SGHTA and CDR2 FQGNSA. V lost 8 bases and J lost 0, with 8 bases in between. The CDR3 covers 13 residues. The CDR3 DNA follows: TGTGCCAGCTCGGCCTTCTCTGGAAACACCATATATTTT. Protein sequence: CASSAFSGNTIYF.

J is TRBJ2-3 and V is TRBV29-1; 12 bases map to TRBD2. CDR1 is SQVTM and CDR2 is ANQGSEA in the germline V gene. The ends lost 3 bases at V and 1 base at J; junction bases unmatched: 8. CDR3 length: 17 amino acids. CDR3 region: CSVERTLAGGGTDTQYF. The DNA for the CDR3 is TGCAGCGTTGAGCGAACCCTAGCGGGAGGGGGCACAGATACGCAGTATTTT.

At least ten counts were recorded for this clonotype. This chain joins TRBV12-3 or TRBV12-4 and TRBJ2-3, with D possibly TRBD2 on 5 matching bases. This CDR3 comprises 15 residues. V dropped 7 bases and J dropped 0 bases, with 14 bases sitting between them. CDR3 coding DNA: TGTGCCAGCACCAGCAGGACGGGGAGCACAGATACGCAGTATTTT. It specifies CASTSRTGSTDTQYF.

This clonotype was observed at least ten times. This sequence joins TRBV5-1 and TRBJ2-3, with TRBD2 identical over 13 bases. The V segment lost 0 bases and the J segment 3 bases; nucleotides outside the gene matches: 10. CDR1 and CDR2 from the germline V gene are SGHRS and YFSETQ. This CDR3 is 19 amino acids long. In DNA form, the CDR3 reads TGCGCCAGCAGCTTGGAAGTCTGGAGGACTAGCGGGAGAACAGATACGCAGTATTTT. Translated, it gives CASSLEVWRTSGRTDTQYF.

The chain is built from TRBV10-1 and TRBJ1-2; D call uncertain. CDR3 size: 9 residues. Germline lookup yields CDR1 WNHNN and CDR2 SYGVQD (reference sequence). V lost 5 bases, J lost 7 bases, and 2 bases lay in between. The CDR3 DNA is TGCGCCAGCAGTTGTGGCTACACCTTC. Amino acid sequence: CASSCGYTF.

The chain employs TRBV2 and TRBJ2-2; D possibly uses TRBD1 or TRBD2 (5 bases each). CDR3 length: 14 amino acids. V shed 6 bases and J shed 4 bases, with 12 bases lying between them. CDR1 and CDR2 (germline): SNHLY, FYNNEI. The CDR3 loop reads CASRVGDRTGELFF. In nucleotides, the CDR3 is TGTGCCAGCAGGGTGGGGGACCGCACCGGGGAGCTGTTTTTT.

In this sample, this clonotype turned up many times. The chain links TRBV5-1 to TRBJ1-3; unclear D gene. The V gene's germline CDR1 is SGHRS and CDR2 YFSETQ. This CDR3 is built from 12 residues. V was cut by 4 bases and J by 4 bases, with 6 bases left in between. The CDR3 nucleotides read TGCGCCAGCAGCGTATCCGGAAACACCATATATTTT. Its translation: CASSVSGNTIYF.

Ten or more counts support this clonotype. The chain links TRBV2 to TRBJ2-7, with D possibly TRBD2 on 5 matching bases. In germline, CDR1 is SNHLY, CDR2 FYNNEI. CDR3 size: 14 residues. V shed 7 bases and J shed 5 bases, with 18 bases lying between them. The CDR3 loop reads CASKGGLAVHEQYF. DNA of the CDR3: TGTGCCAGCAAGGGCGGGCTAGCTGTGCACGAGCAGTACTTC.

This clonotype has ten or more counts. CDR3 coding DNA: TGCAGTGCCACTGGGACTAGTAAAGGGTACAATGAGCAGTTCTTC. Translation gives CSATGTSKGYNEQFF. This chain links TRBV20-1 with TRBJ2-1, with 8 bases matching TRBD2. From germline, CDR1 is DFQATT and CDR2 SNEGSKA (reference sequence). The CDR3 is 15 amino acids. Losses at the gene ends were 6 bases for V and 4 bases for J; bases not matched to a gene: 11.

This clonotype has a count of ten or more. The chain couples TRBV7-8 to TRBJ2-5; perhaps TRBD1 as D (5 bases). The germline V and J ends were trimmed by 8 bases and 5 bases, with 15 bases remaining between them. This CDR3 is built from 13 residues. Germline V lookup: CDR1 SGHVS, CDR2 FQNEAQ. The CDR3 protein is CASGRGFKETQYF. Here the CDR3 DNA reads TGTGCCAGCGGAAGGGGTTTTAAGGAGACCCAGTACTTC.

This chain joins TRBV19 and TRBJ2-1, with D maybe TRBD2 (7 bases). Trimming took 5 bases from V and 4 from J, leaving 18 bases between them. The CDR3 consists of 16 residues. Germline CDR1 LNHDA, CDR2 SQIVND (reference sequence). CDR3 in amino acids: CASSDPSRGAYNEQFF. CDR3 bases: TGTGCCAGTAGTGACCCAAGTCGGGGGGCTTACAATGAGCAGTTCTTC.

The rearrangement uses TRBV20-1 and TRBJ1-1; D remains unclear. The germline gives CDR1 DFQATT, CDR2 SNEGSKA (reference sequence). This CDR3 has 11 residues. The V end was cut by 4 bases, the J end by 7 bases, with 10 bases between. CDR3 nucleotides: TGCAGTGCTATGTCAGAGAATGAAGCTTTCTTT. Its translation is CSAMSENEAFF.